This paragraph reports one T cell receptor beta chain. Its antigen remains unknown. TCRdb re-called the 5' RACE reads, yielding one record per CDR3 amino acid sequence without DNA. The ten top clones account for 2.4%, within a sample of around 400,000 distinct CDR3 sequences. The data are from a study of monozygotic twins with inflammatory bowel disease. General observations from the study: For IBD patients, clonotypes shared with others were fewer than for healthy twins, especially with disease activity.

The CDR3 is 14 amino acids. The germline CDR1 and CDR2 sequences are MDHEN and SYDVKM. This TCR came from a human donor with ulcerative colitis or Crohn's disease, or a healthy co-twin of an affected twin (not recorded which). Sequencing used blood. The J gene is TRBJ1-2, the V gene TRBV28. The CDR3 protein is CASIDWATVYGYTF.